This T cell receptor beta chain is from a study of human T cells and chemical hapten exposure. Study background: Mostly female patients had alopecia areata, totalis or universalis. Findings of the study overall: No change in TCRs above 1 in 1000 frequency was produced by DPC sensitization.

Germline V gives CDR1 SGHRS, CDR2 YFSETQ. This CDR3 spans 15 amino acids. V lost 4 bases, J lost 0 bases, and 6 bases stayed unmatched. This clonotype has a handful of counts. What it binds is unknown. TCRdb itself ran the RACE reads through MiXCR, one entry per CDR3 protein. There are 150,000 to 200,000 distinct CDR3 sequences in the sample; roughly 15% occur only once, and approximately 1.5% lies in the top ten. Time point here: patch test 1, 2 weeks after DPC sensitization. The treatment: therapeutic diphenylcyclopropenone sensitization with weekly scalp DPC. The sequence was obtained from a woman in her twenties or thirties with alopecia areata. Some clones in this sample may be carry-over from other donors' samples. The chain carries TRBV5-1 and TRBJ1-2; 7 bases are a match to TRBD1. The specimen comprised whole blood, sampled in connection with sensitization to the hapten diphenylcyclopropenone (DPC). CDR3 in DNA: TGCGCCAGCAGCCCGGAGACAGGGTCTAACTATGGCTACACCTTC. Its translation: CASSPETGSNYGYTF.